The rows below give T cell receptor beta chains drawn from one sample of a study of brain T cells in children with intractable seizures. The method was immunoSEQ multiplex PCR; TCRdb's version includes in-frame clones alone and lacks a portion of them. The sample contains 300,000 to 400,000 clones, nearly 95% of which appear only once. This material consisted of peripheral blood, taken 5 to 6 months after surgery. Source of these receptors: a boy under two years old with tuberous sclerosis and intractable seizures. CDR3s include the opening cysteine and the closing phenylalanine or tryptophan. A D gene is named only where the DNA matches it firmly.

cdr3_aa d_call v_call
CASRSGRANYGYTF NA TRBV5-4
CASSFSLQGGTEAFF NA TRBV7-2
CASTLAGGYNEQFF TRBD2 TRBV5-1
CASSGGAYEQYF TRBD2 TRBV19
CASSHFAGFTDTQYF NA TRBV3-1/TRBV3-2
CASSESGGHEQYF NA TRBV6-1
CASSLVYTGELFF NA TRBV27
CASRTPLAGLNNEQFF TRBD2 TRBV19
CASSLDGGTQYF NA TRBV5-1
CASSFGPSYEQYF NA TRBV7-9
CAGRGRGITYEQYF NA TRBV30
CASSIEGQGYEQYF TRBD1 TRBV19
CASSKGGPQIDLHF NA TRBV21-1
CASSRRLFYGYTF NA TRBV12-3/TRBV12-4
CASSAPGLSTDTQYF NA TRBV9
CASRLLAGANNEQFF TRBD2 TRBV5-1
CASSQVMGLERYNEQFF TRBD2 TRBV4-1
CASSLGVLSSYNEQFF NA TRBV13
CASSVGRGDLGSNIQYF NA TRBV9
CASTGAAYSYEQYF NA TRBV6-5
CASSVGPGGKETQYF NA TRBV9
CASSPRLVGEQFF NA TRBV12-3/TRBV12-4
CATSEDRVGNEQFF TRBD1 TRBV24-1
CASSLQGLETQYF NA TRBV13
CASSFSDVNTGELFF NA TRBV7-8
CASSQTGATYGYTF NA TRBV3-1/TRBV3-2
CASSNGAGGGDEQFF TRBD2 TRBV19
CASSRDSNQPQHF NA TRBV2
CAKQNPDRELRNEQFF NA TRBV2
CASSPGLASYEQYF TRBD2 TRBV27
CASSSREGGYTF NA TRBV18
CASRPTSAAYEQYF TRBD2 TRBV2
CASSQGITGGFSGNTIYF TRBD1 TRBV4-2
CAWSVGHSYEQYF NA TRBV30
CASSYRGGVGELFF TRBD2 TRBV6-5
CASSLLSYEQYF NA TRBV28
CASTFVGGGYGYTF NA TRBV19
CASSDGLVGTGELFF TRBD2 TRBV11-2
CASSRGTDSHSGANVLTF NA TRBV18